This T cell receptor (beta chain) was obtained from a study of OX40 agonist ivuxolimab in advanced cancers. About the research overall: Three dose-escalation patients had partial responses: one with hepatocellular carcinoma and two with cutaneous melanoma.

Sequenced by immunoSEQ multiplex PCR; TCRdb stores in-frame clones only, minus some. The table shows over 45,000 clones, with around 89% occurring only once. The clonotype was recovered from an adult with an advanced solid tumor such as melanoma, head and neck, liver or kidney cancer. This material consisted of CD4+ or CD8+ T cells sorted from blood, taken in a trial of the OX40 agonist ivuxolimab.

The CDR3 loop reads CASRHGGNTIYF. CDR3 bases: TGTGCCAGCAGGCACGGGGGAAACACCATATATTTT. The chain employs TRBV7-6 and TRBJ1-3; no definite D call. The V gene's germline CDR1 is SGHVS and CDR2 FNYEAQ. The CDR3 is 12 amino acids. The V end was cut by 6 bases, the J end by 4 bases, with 7 bases between.